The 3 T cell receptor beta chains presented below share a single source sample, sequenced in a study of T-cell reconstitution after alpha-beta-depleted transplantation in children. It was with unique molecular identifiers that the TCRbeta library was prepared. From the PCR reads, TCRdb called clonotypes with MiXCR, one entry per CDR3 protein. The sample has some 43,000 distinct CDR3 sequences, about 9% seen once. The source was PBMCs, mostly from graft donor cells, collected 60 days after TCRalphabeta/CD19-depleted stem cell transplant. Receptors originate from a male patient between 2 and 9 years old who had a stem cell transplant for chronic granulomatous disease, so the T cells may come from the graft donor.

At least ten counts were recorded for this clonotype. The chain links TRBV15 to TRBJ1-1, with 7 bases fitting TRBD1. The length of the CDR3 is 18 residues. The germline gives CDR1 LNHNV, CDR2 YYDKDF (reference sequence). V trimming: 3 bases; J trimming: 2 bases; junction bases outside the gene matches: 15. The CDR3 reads CATSRPEPAGQTNTEAFF. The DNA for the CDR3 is TGTGCCACCAGCAGGCCTGAGCCGGCGGGACAGACAAACACTGAAGCTTTCTTT.

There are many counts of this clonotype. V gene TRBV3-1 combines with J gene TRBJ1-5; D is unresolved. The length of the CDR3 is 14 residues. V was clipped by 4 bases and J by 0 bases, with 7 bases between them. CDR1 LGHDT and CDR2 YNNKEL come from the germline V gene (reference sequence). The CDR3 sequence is CASSPAGSNQPQHF. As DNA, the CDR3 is TGTGCCAGCAGCCCCGCTGGTAGCAATCAGCCCCAGCATTTT.

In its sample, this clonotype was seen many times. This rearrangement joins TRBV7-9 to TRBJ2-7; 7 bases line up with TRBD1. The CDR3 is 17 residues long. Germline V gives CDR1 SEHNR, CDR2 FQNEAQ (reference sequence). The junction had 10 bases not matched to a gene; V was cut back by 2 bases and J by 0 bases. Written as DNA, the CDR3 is TGTGCCAGCAGCTTATTTCCCGGGACAGCGAGCTCCTACGAGCAGTACTTC. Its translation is CASSLFPGTASSYEQYF.